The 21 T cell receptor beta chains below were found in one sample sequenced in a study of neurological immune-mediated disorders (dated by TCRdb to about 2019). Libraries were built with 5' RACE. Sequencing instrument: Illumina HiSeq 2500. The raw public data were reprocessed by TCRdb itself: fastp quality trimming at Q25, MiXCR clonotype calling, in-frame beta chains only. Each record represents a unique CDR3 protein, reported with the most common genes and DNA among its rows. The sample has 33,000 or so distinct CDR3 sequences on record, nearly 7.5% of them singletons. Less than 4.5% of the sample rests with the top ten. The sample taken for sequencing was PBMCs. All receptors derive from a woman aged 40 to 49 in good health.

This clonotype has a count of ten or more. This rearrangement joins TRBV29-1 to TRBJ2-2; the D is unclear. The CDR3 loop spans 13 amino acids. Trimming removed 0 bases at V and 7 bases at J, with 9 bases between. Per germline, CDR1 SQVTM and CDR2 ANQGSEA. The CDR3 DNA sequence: TGCAGCGTTGAAGAATATGGGGACGGGGAGCTGTTTTTT. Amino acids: CSVEEYGDGELFF.

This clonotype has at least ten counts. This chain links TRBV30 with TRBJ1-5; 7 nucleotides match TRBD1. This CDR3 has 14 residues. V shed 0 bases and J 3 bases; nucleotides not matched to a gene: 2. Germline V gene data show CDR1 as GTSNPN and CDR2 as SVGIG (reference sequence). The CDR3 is CAWSVGTDNQPQHF. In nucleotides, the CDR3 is TGTGCCTGGAGTGTCGGGACAGACAATCAGCCCCAGCATTTT.

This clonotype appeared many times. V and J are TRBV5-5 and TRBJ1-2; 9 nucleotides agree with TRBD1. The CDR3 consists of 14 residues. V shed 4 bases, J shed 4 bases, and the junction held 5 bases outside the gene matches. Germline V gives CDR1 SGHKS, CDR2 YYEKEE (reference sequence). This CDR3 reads CASSLGQGGYGYTF. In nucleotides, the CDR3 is TGTGCCAGCAGCCTGGGACAGGGAGGCTATGGCTACACCTTC.

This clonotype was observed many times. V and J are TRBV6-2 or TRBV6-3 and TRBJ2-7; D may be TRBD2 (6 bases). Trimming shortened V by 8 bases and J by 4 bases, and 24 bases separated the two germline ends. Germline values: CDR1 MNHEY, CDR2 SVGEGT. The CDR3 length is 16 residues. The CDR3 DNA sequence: TGTGCCAGCCGCCGGGGAATAGCGGTAAGCGGGTACGAGCAGTACTTC. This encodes CASRRGIAVSGYEQYF.

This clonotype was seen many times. CDR3 sequence: CSAGTANTEAFF. As DNA, the CDR3 is TGCAGTGCTGGAACAGCGAACACTGAAGCTTTCTTT. The V and J genes are TRBV20-1 and TRBJ1-1; D uncertain. The V gene lost 5 bases and the J gene lost 1 base, with 8 bases spanning the gap. CDR1 DFQATT and CDR2 SNEGSKA come from the germline V gene (reference sequence). This CDR3 is 12 amino acids long.

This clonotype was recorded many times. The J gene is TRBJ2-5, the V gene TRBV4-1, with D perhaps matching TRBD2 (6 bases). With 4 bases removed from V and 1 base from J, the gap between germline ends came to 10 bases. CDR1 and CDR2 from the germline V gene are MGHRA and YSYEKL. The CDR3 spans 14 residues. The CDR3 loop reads CASSRRDSQETQYF. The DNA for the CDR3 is TGCGCCAGCAGCCGGAGGGACTCCCAAGAGACCCAGTACTTC.

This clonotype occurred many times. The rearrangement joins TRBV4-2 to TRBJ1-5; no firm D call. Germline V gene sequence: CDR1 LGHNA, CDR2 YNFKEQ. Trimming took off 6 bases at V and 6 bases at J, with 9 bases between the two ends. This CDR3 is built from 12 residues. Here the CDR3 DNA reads TGTGCCAGCAGTGGAGCGGGTCAGCCCCAGCATTTT. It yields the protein CASSGAGQPQHF.

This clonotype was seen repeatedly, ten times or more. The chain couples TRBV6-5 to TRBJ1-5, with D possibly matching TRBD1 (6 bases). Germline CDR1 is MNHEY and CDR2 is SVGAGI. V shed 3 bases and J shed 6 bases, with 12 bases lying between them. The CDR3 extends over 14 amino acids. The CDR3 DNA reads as TGTGCCAGCAGTTATGACAGGAAGGTTCAGCCCCAGCATTTT. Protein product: CASSYDRKVQPQHF.

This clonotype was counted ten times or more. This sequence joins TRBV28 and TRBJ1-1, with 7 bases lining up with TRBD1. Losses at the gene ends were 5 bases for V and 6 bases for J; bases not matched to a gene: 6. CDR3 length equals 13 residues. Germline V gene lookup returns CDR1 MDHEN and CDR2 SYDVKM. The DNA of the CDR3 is TGTGCCAGCAGTCCCCGACAGGGCGCTGAAGCTTTCTTT. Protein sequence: CASSPRQGAEAFF.

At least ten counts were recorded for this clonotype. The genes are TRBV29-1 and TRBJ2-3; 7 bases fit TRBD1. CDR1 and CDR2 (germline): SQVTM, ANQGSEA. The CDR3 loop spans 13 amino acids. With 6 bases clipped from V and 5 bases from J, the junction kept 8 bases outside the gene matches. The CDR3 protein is CSVGRQGGDTQYF. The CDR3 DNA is TGCAGCGTCGGTAGACAGGGTGGAGATACGCAGTATTTT.

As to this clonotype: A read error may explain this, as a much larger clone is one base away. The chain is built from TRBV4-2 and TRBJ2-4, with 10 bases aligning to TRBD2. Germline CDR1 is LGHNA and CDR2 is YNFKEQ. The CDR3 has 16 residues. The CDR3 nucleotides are TGTGCCAGCAGCCAAGCCAGCGGGGGGGCCAAGAACATTCAGTACTTC. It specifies CASSQASGGAKNIQYF.

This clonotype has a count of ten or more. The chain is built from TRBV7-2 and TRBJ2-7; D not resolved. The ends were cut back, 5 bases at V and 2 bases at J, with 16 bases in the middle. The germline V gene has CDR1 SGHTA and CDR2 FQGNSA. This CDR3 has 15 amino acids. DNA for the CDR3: TGTGCCAGCAGCAAGTCTACATCTCCAACCTACGAGCAGTACTTC. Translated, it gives CASSKSTSPTYEQYF.

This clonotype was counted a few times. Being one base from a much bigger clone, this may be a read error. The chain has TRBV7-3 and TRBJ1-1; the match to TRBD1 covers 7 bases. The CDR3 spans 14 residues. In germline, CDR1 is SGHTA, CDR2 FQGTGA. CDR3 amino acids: CASNLSDRDGEAFF. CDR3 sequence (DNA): TGTGCCAGCAACTTAAGTGACAGGGATGGTGAAGCTTTCTTT.

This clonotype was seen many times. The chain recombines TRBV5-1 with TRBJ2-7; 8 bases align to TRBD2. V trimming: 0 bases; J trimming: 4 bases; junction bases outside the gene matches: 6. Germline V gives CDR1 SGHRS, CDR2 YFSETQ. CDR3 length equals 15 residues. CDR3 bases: TGCGCCAGCAGCTTGGTTGAGACTAGCGTTTACGAGCAGTACTTC. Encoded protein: CASSLVETSVYEQYF.

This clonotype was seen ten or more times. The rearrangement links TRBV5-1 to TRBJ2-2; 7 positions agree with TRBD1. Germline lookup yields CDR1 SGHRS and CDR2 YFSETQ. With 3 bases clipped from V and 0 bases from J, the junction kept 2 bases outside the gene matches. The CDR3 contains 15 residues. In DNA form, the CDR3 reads TGCGCCAGCAGCTCGGGACAGTCGAACACCGGGGAGCTGTTTTTT. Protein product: CASSSGQSNTGELFF.

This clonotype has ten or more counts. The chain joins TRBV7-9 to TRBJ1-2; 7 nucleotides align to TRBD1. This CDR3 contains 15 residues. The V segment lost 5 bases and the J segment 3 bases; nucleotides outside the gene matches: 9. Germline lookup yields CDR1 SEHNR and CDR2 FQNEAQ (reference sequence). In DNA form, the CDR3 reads TGTGCCAGCAGCGGGAGGGGGCGGAACCACTATGGCTACACCTTC. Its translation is CASSGRGRNHYGYTF.

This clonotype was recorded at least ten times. Here the CDR3 DNA reads TGTGCCAGCAGCGTTGCCCCTAACACCGGGGAGCTGTTTTTT. Protein product: CASSVAPNTGELFF. The chain couples TRBV9 to TRBJ2-2; D uncertain. Germline assignment: CDR1 SGDLS and CDR2 YYNGEE. CDR3 length equals 14 residues. Trimming took 2 bases from V and 2 from J, leaving 7 bases between them.

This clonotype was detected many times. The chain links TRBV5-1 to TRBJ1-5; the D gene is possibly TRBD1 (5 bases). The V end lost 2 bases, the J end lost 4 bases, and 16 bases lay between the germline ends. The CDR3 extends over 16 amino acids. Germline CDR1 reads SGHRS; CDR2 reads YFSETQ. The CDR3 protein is CASSFTPTEPNQPQHF. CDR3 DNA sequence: TGCGCCAGCAGCTTTACCCCGACAGAACCTAATCAGCCCCAGCATTTT.

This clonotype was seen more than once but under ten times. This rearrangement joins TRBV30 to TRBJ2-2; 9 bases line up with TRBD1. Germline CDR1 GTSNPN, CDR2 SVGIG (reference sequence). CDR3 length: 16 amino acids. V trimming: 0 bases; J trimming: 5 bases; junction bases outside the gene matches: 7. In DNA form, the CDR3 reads TGTGCCTGGAGTGTACACAACAGGGGGCGGACCGGGGAGCTGTTTTTT. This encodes CAWSVHNRGRTGELFF.

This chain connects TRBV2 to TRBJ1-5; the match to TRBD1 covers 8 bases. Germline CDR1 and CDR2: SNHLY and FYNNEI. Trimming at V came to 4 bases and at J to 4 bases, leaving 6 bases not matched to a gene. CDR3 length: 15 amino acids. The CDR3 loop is CASSVTGQGNQPQHF. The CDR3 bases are TGTGCCAGCAGTGTTACCGGACAGGGAAATCAGCCCCAGCATTTT. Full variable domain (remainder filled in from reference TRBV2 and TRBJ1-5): EPEVTQTPSHQVTQMGQEVILRCVPISNHLYFYWYRQILGQKVEFLVSFYNNEISEKSEIFDDQFSVERPDGSNFTLKIRSTKLEDSAMYFCASSVTGQGNQPQHFGDGTRLSIL.

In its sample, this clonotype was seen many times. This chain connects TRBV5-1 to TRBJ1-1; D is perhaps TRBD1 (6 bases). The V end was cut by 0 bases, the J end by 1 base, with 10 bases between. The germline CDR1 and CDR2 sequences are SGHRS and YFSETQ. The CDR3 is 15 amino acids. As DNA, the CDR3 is TGCGCCAGCAGCTTGGGGGGGGGGCCGAACACTGAAGCTTTCTTT. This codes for CASSLGGGPNTEAFF.